This entry lists 19 T cell receptor beta chains sequenced from one sample in a study of PD-L1 blockade in urothelial cancer. Some clones are missing from TCRdb's copy, which holds only in-frame ones; the method was immunoSEQ multiplex PCR. The table includes tens of thousands of clones, around 90% detected once. Sequenced material: PBMCs, taken around atezolizumab (anti-PD-L1) treatment. The receptors were gathered from a man aged 55 to 69 with urothelial cancer.

This sequence joins TRBV9 and TRBJ2-3; D possibly corresponds to TRBD2 (6 bases). The CDR3 length is 15 residues. The V gene's germline CDR1 is SGDLS and CDR2 YYNGEE. Deletions cut 0 bases from V and 5 bases from J, with 13 bases between. CDR3 sequence reads: CASSVALEGIDTQYF. DNA of the CDR3: TGTGCCAGCAGCGTAGCTCTGGAGGGGATAGATACGCAGTATTTT.

The rearrangement joins TRBV27 to TRBJ1-1; 8 bases map to TRBD1. The CDR3 extends over 15 amino acids. Germline trimming cut 8 bases from V and 0 bases from J; bases unmatched to any gene: 8. CDR1 MNHEY and CDR2 SMNVEV come from the germline V gene (reference sequence). This CDR3 reads CASAGQGAMNTEAFF. CDR3 nucleotides: TGTGCCAGCGCCGGGCAGGGGGCGATGAACACTGAAGCTTTCTTT.

This chain connects TRBV19 to TRBJ2-6, with a tentative D call TRBD1 (6 bases). The CDR3 contains 16 residues. V was shortened by 5 bases and J by 3 bases, with 14 bases between the two germline ends. Germline loops: CDR1 LNHDA, CDR2 SQIVND (reference sequence). CDR3 sequence: CASSLSTGNGANVLTF. CDR3 coding DNA: TGTGCCAGTAGTCTCTCGACAGGCAATGGGGCCAACGTCCTGACTTTC.

This chain connects TRBV2 to TRBJ2-5; a weak D match, TRBD2 (5 bases). Trimming left V 5 bases short and J 0 bases short, with 7 bases between. The CDR3 sequence is 13 residues long. Looked up from germline, CDR1 is SNHLY and CDR2 is FYNNEI. CDR3 in amino acids: CASSSGYQETQYF. CDR3 coding DNA: TGTGCCAGCAGTTCGGGGTACCAAGAGACCCAGTACTTC.

The chain employs TRBV2 and TRBJ2-2, with 7 bases aligning to TRBD1. V lost 7 bases, J lost 4 bases, and 9 bases stayed unmatched. This CDR3 comprises 15 residues. The germline V gene has CDR1 SNHLY and CDR2 FYNNEI. CDR3 loop: CASKGARLSTGELFF. The DNA for the CDR3 is TGTGCCAGCAAGGGGGCGAGGTTGAGCACCGGGGAGCTGTTTTTT.

V is TRBV9 and J is TRBJ2-2, with 8 bases matching TRBD1. Germline loops: CDR1 SGDLS, CDR2 YYNGEE. Unmatched junction bases numbered 8, after V lost 0 bases and J lost 1 base. This CDR3 has 18 residues. CDR3 sequence reads: CASSVDPRQGRNTGELFF. The CDR3 nucleotides read TGTGCCAGCAGCGTAGACCCCAGACAGGGGCGGAACACCGGGGAGCTGTTTTTT.

The chain carries TRBV11-2 and TRBJ1-4, with 8 bases identical to TRBD1. The junction had 8 bases not matched to a gene; V was cut back by 1 base and J by 10 bases. Germline V gene sequence: CDR1 SGHAT, CDR2 FQNNGV. This CDR3 spans 15 amino acids. In DNA form, the CDR3 reads TGTGCCAGCAGCTTAGTCGCGACAGGGGCAGGAAAACTGTTTTTT. Translating gives CASSLVATGAGKLFF.

The genes are TRBV4-1 and TRBJ2-3; possibly TRBD2 for D (7 bases). Trimming stripped 8 bases from V and 4 bases from J, with 22 bases between. Germline CDR1 and CDR2: MGHRA and YSYEKL. The CDR3 loop spans 16 amino acids. This CDR3 reads CASGEGGRGKADTQYF. CDR3 DNA sequence: TGCGCCAGCGGGGAGGGGGGCAGGGGTAAGGCAGATACGCAGTATTTT.

This sequence joins TRBV19 and TRBJ1-2; D not resolved. The CDR3 totals 11 residues. Germline loops: CDR1 LNHDA, CDR2 SQIVND (reference sequence). The germline V and J ends were trimmed by 3 bases and 13 bases, with 12 bases remaining between them. The CDR3 bases are TGTGCCAGTAGTATGGGTCAGGCCAGCACCTTC. Residues: CASSMGQASTF.

This clone was detected only a few times. The V and J genes are TRBV30 and TRBJ1-6, with D uncertain. V was pared by 2 bases and J by 0 bases, with 8 bases between. The CDR3 is 15 amino acids. Germline V gene lookup returns CDR1 GTSNPN and CDR2 SVGIG (reference sequence). CDR3 coding DNA: TGTGCCTGGAGTACATTTTCCTCCTATAATTCACCCCTCCACTTT. The encoded protein is CAWSTFSSYNSPLHF.

The chain links TRBV7-9 to TRBJ2-7; 7 nucleotides line up with TRBD2. Trimming took 3 bases from V and 5 from J; bases not matched to a gene: 7. CDR1 and CDR2 from the germline V gene are SEHNR and FQNEAQ (reference sequence). The CDR3 totals 14 residues. CDR3: CASSLVGGGDEQYF. The CDR3 DNA follows: TGTGCCAGCAGCTTGGTGGGGGGGGGTGACGAGCAGTACTTC.

This chain connects TRBV28 to TRBJ1-5; the match to TRBD1 covers 8 bases. V shed 4 bases, J shed 11 bases, and the junction held 13 bases outside the gene matches. This CDR3 is 15 amino acids long. Germline CDR1 is MDHEN and CDR2 is SYDVKM. CDR3 coding DNA: TGTGCCAGCAGTTCGCCAGGGGGCCCAGCTTGGTCCCAGCATTTT. It encodes CASSSPGGPAWSQHF. Combining the CDR3 with reference TRBV28 and TRBJ1-5 gives the whole variable domain DVKVTQSSRYLVKRTGEKVFLECVQDMDHENMFWYRQDPGLGLRLIYFSYDVKMKEKGDIPEGYSVSREKKERFSLILESASTNQTSMYLCASSSPGGPAWSQHFGDGTRLSIL.

The V gene is TRBV5-1, the J gene TRBJ2-5; perhaps TRBD1 as D (5 bases). The V end was cut by 1 base, the J end by 5 bases, with 12 bases between. The CDR3 loop spans 14 amino acids. The germline V gene encodes CDR1 SGHRS and CDR2 YFSETQ. CDR3 coding DNA: TGCGCCAGCAGCTTGAGGGGAATGATCGAGACCCAGTACTTC. Protein product: CASSLRGMIETQYF. The full variable domain, with the rest looked up from reference TRBV5-1 and TRBJ2-5, is KAGVTQTPRYLIKTRGQQVTLSCSPISGHRSVSWYQQTPGQGLQFLFEYFSETQRNKGNFPGRFSGRQFSNSRSEMNVSTLELGDSALYLCASSLRGMIETQYFGPGTRLLVL.

The J gene is TRBJ1-1, the V gene TRBV23-1; D is ambiguous. TRBV23-1 is identified as an open reading frame with a role that is uncertain. V lost 4 bases to trimming and J lost 1 base, with 13 bases between them. The CDR3 consists of 15 residues. CDR3 sequence (DNA): TGCGCCAGCAGTCCCACCGGTAATCCGAACACTGAAGCTTTCTTT. As protein: CASSPTGNPNTEAFF.

The gene calls are TRBV4-1 and TRBJ2-3; D might be TRBD2 (5 bases). CDR1 and CDR2 (germline): MGHRA, YSYEKL. The CDR3 is 15 amino acids. Trimming shortened V by 1 base and J by 4 bases, and 12 bases separated the two germline ends. CDR3 nucleotides: TGCGCCAGCAGCCAAGGAGGGTTTAGCGCAGATACGCAGTATTTT. Its protein is CASSQGGFSADTQYF.

This chain connects TRBV18 to TRBJ1-6, with a possible D match to TRBD1 (6 bases). From germline, CDR1 is KGHSH and CDR2 LQKENI. Trimming cost V 2 bases and J 8 bases, with 13 bases left between them. CDR3 size: 15 residues. The CDR3 is CASSPNHRAHSPLHF. CDR3 in DNA: TGTGCCAGCTCACCAAATCACAGGGCCCATTCACCCCTCCACTTT.

This clone was detected only a few times. V gene TRBV2 combines with J gene TRBJ2-7; a possible D gene is TRBD1 (6 bases). Germline CDR1 and CDR2: SNHLY and FYNNEI. The CDR3 consists of 16 residues. V dropped 6 bases and J dropped 2 bases, with 20 bases sitting between them. This chain's CDR3 is CASSGDPGQITYEQYF. In DNA, the CDR3 is TGTGCCAGCAGCGGTGACCCGGGACAAATAACCTACGAGCAGTACTTC.

The V call is TRBV10-1, the J call TRBJ2-1, with a weak D call TRBD1 (6 bases). Deletions cut 3 bases from V and 1 base from J, with 10 bases between. Per germline, CDR1 WNHNN and CDR2 SYGVQD (reference sequence). The CDR3 runs 15 residues. CDR3 DNA: TGCGCCAGCAGTGAAAGGGGGTCTTCCTACAATGAGCAGTTCTTC. Amino acids: CASSERGSSYNEQFF.

This clone was seen only once. The rearrangement uses TRBV7-9 and TRBJ1-6, with no clear D. V was cut by 5 bases and J by 7 bases, with 15 bases left in between. The germline gives CDR1 SEHNR, CDR2 FQNEAQ (reference sequence). The CDR3 covers 15 residues. The CDR3 region is CASSPQRAGNSPLHF. The CDR3 nucleotides read TGTGCCAGCAGCCCCCAGAGGGCCGGGAATTCACCCCTCCACTTT.